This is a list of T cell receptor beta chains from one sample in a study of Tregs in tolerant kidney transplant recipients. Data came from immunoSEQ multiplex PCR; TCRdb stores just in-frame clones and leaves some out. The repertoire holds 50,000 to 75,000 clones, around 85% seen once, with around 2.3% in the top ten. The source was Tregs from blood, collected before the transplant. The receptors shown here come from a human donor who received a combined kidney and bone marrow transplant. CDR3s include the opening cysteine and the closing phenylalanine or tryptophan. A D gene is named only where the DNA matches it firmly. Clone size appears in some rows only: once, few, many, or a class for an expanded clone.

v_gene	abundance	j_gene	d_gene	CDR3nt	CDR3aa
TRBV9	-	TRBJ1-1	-	TGTGCCAGCAGCCCTATCTTAGGGAGGGCCTCGGGGAACACTGAAGCTTTCTTT	CASSPILGRASGNTEAFF
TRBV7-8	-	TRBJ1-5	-	TGTGCCAGCAGCCGGGACACCAATCAGCCCCAGCATTTT	CASSRDTNQPQHF
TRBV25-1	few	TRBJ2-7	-	TGTGCCAGCAGTGAAGGCTACGAGCAGTACTTC	CASSEGYEQYF
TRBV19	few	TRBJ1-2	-	TGTGCCAGTAGTATAGAGGGCAGCTATGGCTACACCTTC	CASSIEGSYGYTF
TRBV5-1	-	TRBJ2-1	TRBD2	TGCGCCAGCAGCTCGACGGGACTAGCCCTCAATGAGCAGTTCTTC	CASSSTGLALNEQFF
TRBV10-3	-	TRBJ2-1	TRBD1	TGTGCCATCAGTGGGTTTACAGGGGAGACAGGTGAGCAGTTCTTC	CAISGFTGETGEQFF
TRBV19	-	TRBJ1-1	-	TGTGCCAGTAGTATAGGGCAGCTGGGAAGAACTGAAGCTTTCTTT	CASSIGQLGRTEAFF
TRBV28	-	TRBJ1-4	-	TGTGCCAGCACCACGGGGGGTATGGGTGAAAAACTGTTTTTT	CASTTGGMGEKLFF
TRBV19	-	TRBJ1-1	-	TGTGCCAGTAGTATAGCGGGGGGCGCGGGCACTGAAGCTTTCTTT	CASSIAGGAGTEAFF
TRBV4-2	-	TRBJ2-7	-	TGTGCCAGCAGCCAAGCGAGTTCAGTAAGCAGATACGAGCAGTACTTC	CASSQASSVSRYEQYF
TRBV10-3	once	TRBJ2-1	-	TGTGCCATCAGTTCGGGCGGCTTGCTCTACAATGAGCAGTTCTTC	CAISSGGLLYNEQFF
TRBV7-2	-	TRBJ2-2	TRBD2	TGTGCCAGCAGCTTGGCACTAGCGACCGGGGAGCTGTTTTTT	CASSLALATGELFF
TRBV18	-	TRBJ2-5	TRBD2	TGTGCCAGCTCAGACGGACTAGCGGGAGTCGAGACCCAGTACTTC	CASSDGLAGVETQYF
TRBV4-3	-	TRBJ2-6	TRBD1	TGCGCCAGCAGCCAAGATTCGGGGACAGGGGTGGCTGGGGCCAACGTCCTGACTTTC	CASSQDSGTGVAGANVLTF
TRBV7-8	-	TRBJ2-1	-	TGTGCCAGCAGCCGAACATTCCCTAGCATTTACTACAATGAGCAGTTCTTC	CASSRTFPSIYYNEQFF
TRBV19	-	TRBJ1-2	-	TGTGCCAGTAGTCTGGGACTGTTGGGCTACACCTTC	CASSLGLLGYTF
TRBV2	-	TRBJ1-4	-	TGTGCCAGCAGTCCCCAGGGTGCAACTAATGAAAAACTGTTTTTT	CASSPQGATNEKLFF
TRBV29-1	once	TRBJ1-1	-	TGCAGCGTCATGGGGGGGTCTGAAGCTTTCTTT	CSVMGGSEAFF
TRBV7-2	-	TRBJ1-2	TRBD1	TGTGCCAGCAGCTTACAGGGGGGCTATGGCTACACCTTC	CASSLQGGYGYTF
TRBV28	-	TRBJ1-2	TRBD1	TGTGCCAGCAGTGGATCGATACAGGGGACGTTGAGAAATGGCTACACCTTC	CASSGSIQGTLRNGYTF
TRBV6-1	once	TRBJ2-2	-	TGTGCCAGCACCTCGAGAGGACCGAACACCGGGGAGCTGTTTTTT	CASTSRGPNTGELFF
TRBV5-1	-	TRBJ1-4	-	TGCGCCAGCAGCCTTCCCGATGAAAAACTGTTTTTT	CASSLPDEKLFF
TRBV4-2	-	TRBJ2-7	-	TGTGCCAGCAGCCAAGATAGCCAGGGCTACGAGCAGTACTTC	CASSQDSQGYEQYF
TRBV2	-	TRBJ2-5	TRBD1	TGTGCCACTACGGGACAGGACAAACAAGAGACCCAGTACTTC	CATTGQDKQETQYF
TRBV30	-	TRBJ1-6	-	TGTGCCTGGAGTGCCAGGGCAGGGAATTCACCCCTCCACTTT	CAWSARAGNSPLHF
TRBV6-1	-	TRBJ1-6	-	TGTGCCAGCAGTGAAGCGGGTTATGGGACACCCCTCCACTTT	CASSEAGYGTPLHF
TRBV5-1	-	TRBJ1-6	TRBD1	TGCGCCAGCAGCTCGCGCGTCCCGGGACAGGCGTATAATTCACCCCTCCACTTT	CASSSRVPGQAYNSPLHF
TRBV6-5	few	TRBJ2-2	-	TGTGCCAGCAGTTTACGGGTCGCCGGGGAGCTGTTTTTT	CASSLRVAGELFF
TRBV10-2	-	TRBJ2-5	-	TGCGCCAGCAGTGAGGAGGGACACATACAAGAGACCCAGTACTTC	CASSEEGHIQETQYF